This T cell receptor (beta chain) was sequenced during a study of PD-L1 blockade in urothelial cancer. Libraries were prepared by immunoSEQ multiplex PCR; TCRdb keeps only in-frame clonotypes and omits some of them. The sample lists about 45,000 clones, 82% occurring once. Germline values: CDR1 SGHAT, CDR2 FQDESV (reference sequence). The germline V and J ends were trimmed by 2 bases and 6 bases, with 15 bases remaining between them. This CDR3 region has 15 residues. Sample time point: peripheral blood 6 weeks after treatment start. Specimen: PBMCs, collected around atezolizumab (anti-PD-L1) treatment. The chain combines TRBV11-1 with TRBJ2-3; possibly TRBD2 for D (6 bases). This sequence originates from a man aged 60 to 69 with urothelial cancer. CDR3 DNA sequence: TGTGCCAGCAGCTTAAAGCGGGCAGGGATTGATACGCAGTATTTT. This encodes CASSLKRAGIDTQYF.